The following is a T cell receptor beta chain sequence with its context. Its antigen is unknown. Qualities for individual bases were not recorded, and no much larger clone is one base off. The trial excluded patients who had a history of autoimmune disease or who were on systemic immunosuppression. Peripheral blood for TCR sequencing was collected from all dose cohorts at baseline, on cycle 4 day 1, and on cycle 7 day 1. The samples were taken from a phase I, first-in-human, multicenter, open-label dose-escalation trial of ivuxolimab. Adults with locally advanced or metastatic melanoma, renal cell carcinoma, hepatocellular carcinoma or head and neck squamous cell carcinoma were enrolled in the trial. CD4+ and CD8+ T cells were sorted separately from peripheral blood before TCR sequencing. Genomic DNA was extracted from sorted cells for sequencing of the TCRbeta CDR3 region. TCRbeta CDR3 regions were sequenced using the immunoSEQ Assay. TCRdb mirrors the immuneACCESS table, restricted to in-frame sequences. Some clones are absent from its copies; in checked studies, under half trace to an unresolved V gene, and the reason for the others is unknown. The sample data list about 94,000 clones, and 80% to 90% of these were observed just once. The ten biggest clones cover under 0.35% of the sample.

The data stem from a study of OX40 agonist ivuxolimab in advanced cancers. About the study as a whole: Ivuxolimab was an agonistic, fully human IgG2 monoclonal antibody directed against OX40 (CD134), a costimulatory receptor. Intravenous ivuxolimab was administered to patients every 2 weeks at six dose levels: 0.01, 0.1, 0.3, 1.5, 3 and 10 mg/kg. Among the 50 to 55 dose-escalation patients, some 19 had hepatocellular carcinoma, approximately 15 melanoma, 9 renal cell carcinoma and 9 head and neck cancer. In the dose-escalation cohort, 82.7% of patients were male, and the mean age was approximately 64 years, with a range of about 23 to 90. Prior anti-PD-1, anti-PD-L1 or anti-CTLA-4 therapy was permitted, and approximately 42% of dose-escalation patients had received checkpoint inhibitors. Three dose-escalation patients achieved partial responses, one with hepatocellular carcinoma and two with cutaneous melanoma. The purpose of peripheral TCRbeta sequencing was to test whether ivuxolimab changed TCR sequence diversity and led to clonal T-cell expansion. The paper describes the monotherapy dose-escalation part (N = 52 patients) of the phase I trial of ivuxolimab. What the study reported, not specific to this receptor: At doses from 0.1 to 3.0 mg/kg, clonal expansion was seen in both CD4+ and CD8+ blood T cells between baseline and week 6. In partial responders in the 0.1-3.0 mg/kg groups, normalized peripheral clonal expansion was found to be among the lowest, especially among CD8+ T cells. On average, CD8+ T cells showed more expanded clones than CD4+ T cells after ivuxolimab. The antigen specificity of the clonally expanded peripheral T cells was not determined. Low levels of normalized T-cell clonal expansion were also seen in some patients who did not respond.

The germline V gene yields SGHRS for CDR1 and YFSETQ for CDR2. From its cysteine to its phenylalanine, the CDR3 spans 16 amino acids. Of the read, only the CDR3 DNA is kept; its 48 bases are in frame from base 1. Here V drops 0 bases and J drops 3 bases, and the junction holds 4 bases not matched to any gene. Material: CD4+ or CD8+ T cells sorted from blood, obtained in a trial of the OX40 agonist ivuxolimab. This sequence originates from an adult with an advanced solid tumor such as melanoma, head and neck, liver or kidney cancer. In this chain, TRBV5-1 is recombined with TRBJ2-7, with TRBD2 matching 12 junction bases. The CDR3 is CASSLAWTSGNYEQYF. The nucleotides are TGCGCCAGCAGCTTGGCCTGGACTAGCGGGAACTACGAGCAGTACTTC.